The next 9 T cell receptor beta chains were all read from a single sample in a study of identical twins. TCRdb re-analysed the 5' RACE reads in MiXCR, keeping a single row per CDR3 protein. The sample has around 250,000 distinct CDR3 sequences, over 5% seen once. The same data also contributed to another study, on T cells expressing NK-cell markers.

Sequencing used CD8+ T cells sorted from blood. Receptor source: a woman between 18 and 30 years old in good health.

This clonotype occurred a few times. V gene TRBV5-1 combines with J gene TRBJ2-1, with no clear D. CDR1 SGHRS and CDR2 YFSETQ come from the germline V gene. V gave up 2 bases and J gave up 9 bases, with 6 bases separating them. The CDR3 is 11 amino acids. For the CDR3, the DNA is TGCGCCAGCAGCTTAGGTGTTGAGCAGTTCTTC. Amino acid sequence: CASSLGVEQFF.

This rearrangement joins TRBV12-5 to TRBJ2-5; perhaps TRBD1 as D (6 bases). Trimming pared 2 bases from V and 5 bases from J, leaving 12 bases between. This CDR3 contains 14 residues. CDR1 is LGHNT, CDR2 FRNRAP, per germline. The CDR3 is CASGLTGRGETQYF. The CDR3 DNA follows: TGTGCTAGTGGTTTGACAGGGAGAGGGGAGACCCAGTACTTC.

This clonotype appeared many times. This chain links TRBV5-1 with TRBJ2-7, with a possible D match to TRBD1 (6 bases). CDR1 SGHRS and CDR2 YFSETQ come from the germline V gene. The CDR3 is 14 residues long. V was trimmed by 4 bases and J by 4 bases, leaving 15 bases between them. Here the CDR3 reads CASSPVHRAYEQYF. CDR3 nucleotides: TGCGCCAGCAGCCCGGTCCACAGGGCGTACGAGCAGTACTTC.

This clonotype was recorded many times. The chain has TRBV13 and TRBJ1-1; D is uncertain. The CDR3 is made up of 12 amino acids. Looked up from germline, CDR1 is PRHDT and CDR2 is FYEKMQ (reference sequence). Trimming shortened V by 5 bases and J by 5 bases, and 9 bases separated the two germline ends. CDR3 nucleotide sequence: TGTGCCAGCAGCCAGAGTATAACTGAAGCTTTCTTT. Amino acids: CASSQSITEAFF.

The CDR3: CASSPNPGQGTDTQYF. CDR3 nucleotides: TGTGCCAGCAGCCCCAACCCCGGACAGGGCACAGATACGCAGTATTTT. This chain connects TRBV3-1 to TRBJ2-3; 7 nucleotides match TRBD1. The CDR3 has 16 amino acids. The trim removed 4 bases at V and 1 base at J, leaving 8 bases unmatched. CDR1 and CDR2 from the germline V gene are LGHDT and YNNKEL (reference sequence).

This clonotype was recorded many times. The CDR3 DNA reads TGTGCCAGCAGCGTAACGCGGGTTCCCCGGCGTGAGCAGTTCTTC. Protein product: CASSVTRVPRREQFF. The chain is built from TRBV9 and TRBJ2-1; TRBD2 might be the D (5 bases). Between the trimmed V and J ends, which lost 1 base and 9 bases, there was a span of 17 bases. Per the germline V gene, CDR1 is SGDLS and CDR2 is YYNGEE. CDR3 length equals 15 residues.

This clonotype occurred a few times. Written as DNA, the CDR3 is TGTGCCAGCAGCCCGGGGGGAGGGCTTGCCACTGAAGCTTTCTTT. It yields the protein CASSPGGGLATEAFF. The genes are TRBV4-2 and TRBJ1-1; maybe TRBD1 (5 bases). Germline lookup yields CDR1 LGHNA and CDR2 YNFKEQ. The CDR3 has 15 residues. V lost 4 bases and J lost 4, with 16 bases in between.

This clonotype occurred many times. V and J are TRBV5-1 and TRBJ2-1; tentatively, D is TRBD1 (6 bases). The germline V and J ends were trimmed by 2 bases and 7 bases, with 10 bases remaining between them. The CDR3 totals 13 residues. Per the germline V gene, CDR1 is SGHRS and CDR2 is YFSETQ. CDR3 coding DNA: TGCGCCAGCAGCTTTCAGGGGACGAATGAGCAGTTCTTC. This encodes CASSFQGTNEQFF.

The chain is built from TRBV21-1 and TRBJ2-2; the D segment call TRBD1 is taken from the table without a DNA check. TRBV21-1 counts as a pseudogene. The CDR3 is 15 amino acids. This CDR3 reads CASSLEGGDTGELFF. CDR3 coding DNA: TGTGCCAGCAGCTTAGAGGGGGGAGACACCGGGGAGCTGTTTTTT.